This T cell receptor beta chain comes out of a study of radiotherapy plus CTLA-4 blockade in lung cancer. The assay was immunoSEQ multiplex PCR, and TCRdb's table has in-frame clones only and misses some. Of about 62,000 clones in the sample, roughly three quarters were seen once. With 6 bases removed from V and 3 bases from J, the gap between germline ends came to 17 bases. CDR1 is MNHEY, CDR2 SVGAGI, per germline. There are 15 residues in the CDR3. Lung cancer patients with chemo-refractory metastatic non-small-cell disease were given focal radiation plus CTLA-4 blockade with ipilimumab. Findings of the study overall: Clones of tumor-derived TCRs expanded in blood after radiotherapy plus ipilimumab.

As regards this clone: Its antigen is not known.

The J gene is TRBJ1-2, the V gene TRBV6-5; D is perhaps TRBD1 (6 bases). The sample here was peripheral blood, taken from a patient treated with radiotherapy plus ipilimumab. This receptor was obtained from a human donor with non-small cell lung cancer who had a complete response to radiotherapy plus ipilimumab. This chain's CDR3 is CASSQTGRDHYGYTF. CDR3 nucleotide sequence: TGTGCCAGCAGCCAGACAGGTCGGGACCACTATGGCTACACCTTC.